The rows below give T cell receptor beta chains drawn from one sample of a study of blood T cell repertoires in COVID-19. Clones were sequenced by immunoSEQ multiplex PCR, and TCRdb holds only the in-frame ones, with some missing. The data hold 60,000 or so clones, with almost 90% observed a single time. What was sequenced was peripheral blood. The receptor set was obtained from a man in his fifties or sixties with active COVID-19. CDR3s include the opening cysteine and the closing phenylalanine or tryptophan. Fields, in order: clone size, D gene, V gene, J gene, CDR3 DNA, CDR3 protein. D genes are given only for firm matches. Not every row has a clone size; where given, it reads once, few, many or a size class.

clone_size: .; d_call: .; v_call: TRBV7-9; j_call: TRBJ2-7; cdr3_nt: TGTGCCAGCAGCTTAGACATCAACGAGCAGTACTTC; cdr3_aa: CASSLDINEQYF
clone_size: .; d_call: TRBD1; v_call: TRBV12-5; j_call: TRBJ1-1; cdr3_nt: TGTGCTAGTGGTTTCTCCAACAGGGGAGAGGCTTTCTTT; cdr3_aa: CASGFSNRGEAFF
clone_size: .; d_call: .; v_call: TRBV9; j_call: TRBJ2-1; cdr3_nt: TGTGCCAGCAGCGTAGGAGGGTCGGGGGTCTACAATGAGCAGTTCTTC; cdr3_aa: CASSVGGSGVYNEQFF
clone_size: .; d_call: .; v_call: TRBV4-3; j_call: TRBJ2-3; cdr3_nt: TGCGCCAGCAGCCCGTCTCGAATTATGAGAGCCGGCACAGATACGCAGTATTTT; cdr3_aa: CASSPSRIMRAGTDTQYF
clone_size: .; d_call: .; v_call: TRBV7-6; j_call: TRBJ1-6; cdr3_nt: TGTGCCAGCAGCCCGCGGGCCACTAATTCACCCCTCCACTTT; cdr3_aa: CASSPRATNSPLHF
clone_size: .; d_call: TRBD1; v_call: TRBV2; j_call: TRBJ1-4; cdr3_nt: TGTGCCAGCAGTCCGTTGACAGGGGTCCGTGAAAAACTGTTTTTT; cdr3_aa: CASSPLTGVREKLFF
clone_size: .; d_call: TRBD2; v_call: TRBV6-5; j_call: TRBJ2-5; cdr3_nt: TGTGCCAGCAGTTATGGGGGACTAGCGGCCCAAGAGACCCAGTACTTC; cdr3_aa: CASSYGGLAAQETQYF
clone_size: .; d_call: TRBD2; v_call: TRBV5-6; j_call: TRBJ2-1; cdr3_nt: TGTGCCAGCAGCCCCGGGACTAGCGGGAGTCGGCTGTTCTTC; cdr3_aa: CASSPGTSGSRLFF
clone_size: .; d_call: TRBD2; v_call: TRBV25-1; j_call: TRBJ2-1; cdr3_nt: TGTGCCAGCAGTGAATGGGGCGGGGGTACCTACAATGAGCAGTTCTTC; cdr3_aa: CASSEWGGGTYNEQFF
clone_size: .; d_call: TRBD2; v_call: TRBV7-3; j_call: TRBJ2-7; cdr3_nt: TGTGCCAGCAGCTCCTCGCAACAACAACTAGCGGGAGTCTACGAGCAGTACTTC; cdr3_aa: CASSSSQQQLAGVYEQYF
clone_size: .; d_call: .; v_call: TRBV19; j_call: TRBJ2-1; cdr3_nt: TGTGCCACAGGACAGCGCCCGAGCTCCTACAATGAGCAGTTCTTC; cdr3_aa: CATGQRPSSYNEQFF
clone_size: .; d_call: .; v_call: TRBV7-9; j_call: TRBJ2-5; cdr3_nt: TGTGCCATCACCCCCTCTGAGACCCAGTACTTC; cdr3_aa: CAITPSETQYF
clone_size: .; d_call: .; v_call: TRBV28; j_call: TRBJ1-6; cdr3_nt: TGTGCCAGCAGTTTCCGCTACAGCAATTCACCCCTCCACTTT; cdr3_aa: CASSFRYSNSPLHF
clone_size: .; d_call: TRBD2; v_call: TRBV19; j_call: TRBJ2-1; cdr3_nt: TGTGCCATCTCGGGAGGGGCTAGCGGGAGGGGAGGCTCCTACAATGAGCAGTTCTTC; cdr3_aa: CAISGGASGRGGSYNEQFF
clone_size: .; d_call: TRBD1; v_call: TRBV28; j_call: TRBJ2-5; cdr3_nt: TGTGCCAGCAGTTTCCAACTCCGGGACAGGGGGCGTGAGACCCAGTACTTC; cdr3_aa: CASSFQLRDRGRETQYF
clone_size: .; d_call: .; v_call: TRBV2; j_call: TRBJ1-5; cdr3_nt: TGTGCCAGCAGTGTCGACAGGCTTTGGCAGCATTTT; cdr3_aa: CASSVDRLWQHF
clone_size: .; d_call: TRBD2; v_call: TRBV6-2/TRBV6-3; j_call: TRBJ2-7; cdr3_nt: TGTGCCAGCAGTTACAGAACGGCGGTAACCACTAGCGGAGGGATCTCCTACGAGCAGTACTTC; cdr3_aa: CASSYRTAVTTSGGISYEQYF
clone_size: .; d_call: .; v_call: TRBV28; j_call: TRBJ1-1; cdr3_nt: TGTGCCAGCAGTTTAACAGAGAACACTGAAGCTTTCTTT; cdr3_aa: CASSLTENTEAFF
clone_size: .; d_call: .; v_call: TRBV5-8; j_call: TRBJ1-1; cdr3_nt: TGTGCCAGCAGCTTGGTCAGGGTTATGGGGAACACTGAAGCTTTCTTT; cdr3_aa: CASSLVRVMGNTEAFF
clone_size: .; d_call: .; v_call: TRBV18; j_call: TRBJ1-1; cdr3_nt: TGTGCCAGCTCACCGCCGCAGGGTAAAAGGGATGAAGCTTTCTTT; cdr3_aa: CASSPPQGKRDEAFF
clone_size: once; d_call: .; v_call: TRBV5-4; j_call: TRBJ2-3; cdr3_nt: TGTGCCAGCAGCTTGGCGGGGGGCCTTTCGTATACGCAGTATTTT; cdr3_aa: CASSLAGGLSYTQYF
clone_size: .; d_call: TRBD1; v_call: TRBV6-1; j_call: TRBJ2-7; cdr3_nt: TGTGCCAGCAGTGAACTTGACAGGGGAAGGGACGAGCAGTACTTC; cdr3_aa: CASSELDRGRDEQYF
clone_size: .; d_call: TRBD1; v_call: TRBV7-3; j_call: TRBJ2-1; cdr3_nt: TGTGCCAGCAGCCAGGGGGAGAGCTCCTACAATGAGCAGTTCTTC; cdr3_aa: CASSQGESSYNEQFF
clone_size: .; d_call: .; v_call: TRBV2; j_call: TRBJ2-1; cdr3_nt: TGTGCCAGCAGAGGTGGAGTCGGTGGCTCCTACAATGAGCAGTTCTTC; cdr3_aa: CASRGGVGGSYNEQFF
clone_size: few; d_call: TRBD2; v_call: TRBV6-4; j_call: TRBJ2-3; cdr3_nt: TGTGCCAGCAGCACTAGCGGGGGGCAGGGAGATACGCAGTATTTT; cdr3_aa: CASSTSGGQGDTQYF
clone_size: once; d_call: TRBD1; v_call: TRBV27; j_call: TRBJ1-6; cdr3_nt: TGTGCCAGCAGGACAGGGGGCTCCTATAATTCACCCCTCCACTTT; cdr3_aa: CASRTGGSYNSPLHF
clone_size: .; d_call: TRBD2; v_call: TRBV7-2; j_call: TRBJ2-5; cdr3_nt: TGTGCCAGCAGCTCTAGCGGGGGGCCGACGGAGACCCAGTACTTC; cdr3_aa: CASSSSGGPTETQYF
clone_size: once; d_call: TRBD1; v_call: TRBV6-5; j_call: TRBJ2-5; cdr3_nt: TGTGCCAGCAGCTTGCGACAGGGGGCCGGGACCCAGTACTTC; cdr3_aa: CASSLRQGAGTQYF
clone_size: .; d_call: TRBD2; v_call: TRBV10-3; j_call: TRBJ2-1; cdr3_nt: TGTGCCATCAGTGGAATTGTGATTTGGACTAGCGGGAACAATGAGCAGTTCTTC; cdr3_aa: CAISGIVIWTSGNNEQFF
clone_size: .; d_call: .; v_call: TRBV28; j_call: TRBJ2-5; cdr3_nt: TGTGCCAGCAGTTTAAATGTAGGGGTTCAGGGAGGCGGAGGGCAGTACTTC; cdr3_aa: CASSLNVGVQGGGGQYF
clone_size: .; d_call: TRBD1; v_call: TRBV4-3; j_call: TRBJ1-5; cdr3_nt: TGCGCCAGCAGCCAAGAAGCCACAGGGACAGTCAATCAGCCCCAGCATTTT; cdr3_aa: CASSQEATGTVNQPQHF
clone_size: once; d_call: TRBD1; v_call: TRBV7-3; j_call: TRBJ1-1; cdr3_nt: TGTGCCAGCAGCTTAGAGGGGGCCTCATACACTGAAGCTTTCTTT; cdr3_aa: CASSLEGASYTEAFF
clone_size: .; d_call: .; v_call: TRBV30; j_call: TRBJ2-6; cdr3_nt: TGTGCCTGGACCAGGGACACGCTCAACGTCCTGACTTTC; cdr3_aa: CAWTRDTLNVLTF
clone_size: .; d_call: TRBD1; v_call: TRBV6-4; j_call: TRBJ1-2; cdr3_nt: TGTGCCAGCAGTGAATCCGGGACAGGGGAGGATGGCTACACCTTC; cdr3_aa: CASSESGTGEDGYTF
clone_size: .; d_call: .; v_call: TRBV5-6; j_call: TRBJ2-1; cdr3_nt: TGTGCCAGCAGCTTGGGTCACCGGGACACGGCCTACAATGAGCAGTTCTTC; cdr3_aa: CASSLGHRDTAYNEQFF
clone_size: .; d_call: TRBD2; v_call: TRBV28; j_call: TRBJ2-3; cdr3_nt: TGTGCCAGCAGCCCGGCGGGGGGCTCAGATACGCAGTATTTT; cdr3_aa: CASSPAGGSDTQYF
clone_size: .; d_call: TRBD1; v_call: TRBV11-1; j_call: TRBJ2-7; cdr3_nt: TGTGCCAGCAGCCCAGGGACAGCTAGCTCCTACGAGCAGTACTTC; cdr3_aa: CASSPGTASSYEQYF
clone_size: .; d_call: TRBD1; v_call: TRBV29-1; j_call: TRBJ2-7; cdr3_nt: TGCAGCGTTGAAGGACAGGGGCCTACCTACGAGCAGTACTTC; cdr3_aa: CSVEGQGPTYEQYF
clone_size: .; d_call: TRBD2; v_call: TRBV10-3; j_call: TRBJ2-7; cdr3_nt: TGTGCCATCAGTGGGGGGACTAATTACGAGCAGTACTTC; cdr3_aa: CAISGGTNYEQYF
clone_size: .; d_call: TRBD2; v_call: TRBV27; j_call: TRBJ2-2; cdr3_nt: TGTGCCAGCGCCCTAGCGGGAGAGGTAACCGGGGAGCTGTTTTTT; cdr3_aa: CASALAGEVTGELFF
clone_size: .; d_call: TRBD1; v_call: TRBV7-9; j_call: TRBJ1-4; cdr3_nt: TGTGCCAGCAGCTTAGCGTGGACAGGGCAAGGCGAAAAACTGTTTTTT; cdr3_aa: CASSLAWTGQGEKLFF
clone_size: once; d_call: .; v_call: TRBV7-9; j_call: TRBJ2-7; cdr3_nt: TGTGCCAGCAGCTTCCCCACAAGAGAGGAAAGCTCCTACGAGCAGTACTTC; cdr3_aa: CASSFPTREESSYEQYF
clone_size: .; d_call: .; v_call: TRBV2; j_call: TRBJ2-2; cdr3_nt: TGTGCCAGTACTGAGGGCCTGAGAACCGGGGAGCTGTTTTTT; cdr3_aa: CASTEGLRTGELFF
clone_size: .; d_call: .; v_call: TRBV7-9; j_call: TRBJ1-1; cdr3_nt: TGTGCCAGCAGCTTAGCGACAATATCTGAAGCTTTCTTT; cdr3_aa: CASSLATISEAFF
clone_size: .; d_call: .; v_call: TRBV7-8; j_call: TRBJ2-4; cdr3_nt: TGTGCCAGCAGCGACAAAACACGCCTTGGCTATCGGTGGCCCAAAAACATTCAGTACTTC; cdr3_aa: CASSDKTRLGYRWPKNIQYF
clone_size: once; d_call: .; v_call: TRBV5-1; j_call: TRBJ2-6; cdr3_nt: TGCGCCAGCAGCTTGGTCGTCTCTGGGGCCAACGTCCTGACTTTC; cdr3_aa: CASSLVVSGANVLTF
clone_size: .; d_call: .; v_call: TRBV29-1; j_call: TRBJ2-5; cdr3_nt: TGCAGCGTCTGGGGTGCGGGTACCCAGTACTTC; cdr3_aa: CSVWGAGTQYF
clone_size: .; d_call: TRBD2; v_call: TRBV28; j_call: TRBJ2-5; cdr3_nt: TGTGCCAGCAGCCCACCCGGGACTAGCGGCGTGATTGATGAGACCCAGTACTTC; cdr3_aa: CASSPPGTSGVIDETQYF
clone_size: once; d_call: .; v_call: TRBV3-1/TRBV3-2; j_call: TRBJ2-4; cdr3_nt: TGTGCCAGCAGCCAAGCCCGGTATCAGTACTTC; cdr3_aa: CASSQARYQYF
clone_size: .; d_call: .; v_call: TRBV3-1/TRBV3-2; j_call: TRBJ1-1; cdr3_nt: TGTGCCAGCAGCCAAGTAGGGAGGGGATACACTGAAGCTTTCTTT; cdr3_aa: CASSQVGRGYTEAFF
clone_size: .; d_call: TRBD1; v_call: TRBV5-4; j_call: TRBJ2-1; cdr3_nt: TGTGCCAGCAGCCATGGACAGGTCCTACACAATGAGCAGTTCTTC; cdr3_aa: CASSHGQVLHNEQFF
clone_size: .; d_call: TRBD2; v_call: TRBV5-5; j_call: TRBJ2-3; cdr3_nt: TGTGCCAGCAGCTTCCCGGGACTAGCGACAGATACGCAGTATTTT; cdr3_aa: CASSFPGLATDTQYF
clone_size: .; d_call: .; v_call: TRBV20-1; j_call: TRBJ1-2; cdr3_nt: TGCAGTGCTAGTCCAGGGCGCGGTGGTGGCTACACCTTC; cdr3_aa: CSASPGRGGGYTF
clone_size: .; d_call: TRBD1; v_call: TRBV2; j_call: TRBJ1-1; cdr3_nt: TGTGCCAGCAGTATCACGAGACAGGGCCCCAACACTGAAGCTTTCTTT; cdr3_aa: CASSITRQGPNTEAFF
clone_size: .; d_call: TRBD2; v_call: TRBV2; j_call: TRBJ2-7; cdr3_nt: TGTGCCAGCACCGGACTAGCGGGAGCGGGCGAGCAGTACTTC; cdr3_aa: CASTGLAGAGEQYF
clone_size: .; d_call: .; v_call: TRBV5-1; j_call: TRBJ2-7; cdr3_nt: TGCGCCAGCAGCTTGTCGGGGGAGGCCTACGAGCAGTACTTC; cdr3_aa: CASSLSGEAYEQYF
clone_size: .; d_call: .; v_call: TRBV6-5; j_call: TRBJ1-2; cdr3_nt: TGTGCCAGCACTACCCACCTCTGGGGCTACACCTTC; cdr3_aa: CASTTHLWGYTF
clone_size: .; d_call: TRBD1; v_call: TRBV7-2; j_call: TRBJ1-6; cdr3_nt: TGTGCCAGCAGCGAGAGACAGGGGACAGCCCTCCACTTT; cdr3_aa: CASSERQGTALHF
clone_size: .; d_call: TRBD1; v_call: TRBV9; j_call: TRBJ1-4; cdr3_nt: TGTGCCAGCAGCGACGGGACAGGTCGCGAAAAACTGTTTTTT; cdr3_aa: CASSDGTGREKLFF